The 12 T cell receptor beta chains reported below all come from one sample, sequenced in a study of blood T cells in healthy people across ages. Primed by a sample-barcoded 5' primer and a J-beta primer mix, a second PCR proceeded for about 6 to 12 cycles. Via MiXCR, TCRdb re-called the 5' RACE reads, giving one row per CDR3 protein. The data contain over 950,000 distinct CDR3 sequences, less than 45% of them seen just once; the ten biggest clones take up around 14%. The sample comprised blood. These receptors were obtained from a man aged 18 to 30 in good health.

This chain connects TRBV5-6 to TRBJ1-1; a possible D gene is TRBD1 (5 bases). This CDR3 has 13 residues. V lost 4 bases to trimming and J lost 4 bases, with 11 bases between them. Germline-derived CDR1 and CDR2 are SGHDT and YYEEEE. CDR3 residues: CASSMPGGTEAFF. The CDR3 bases are TGTGCCAGCAGCATGCCGGGGGGCACTGAAGCTTTCTTT.

This clonotype appeared once. The J gene is TRBJ1-4, the V gene TRBV21-1; TRBD1 is the table's D call and was not checked against the DNA. TRBV21-1 is given as a pseudogene. The CDR3 is 19 amino acids. CDR3 coding DNA: TGTGCCAGCAGCAAAAAGGGGACAGGGGGCTCGGCAACTAATGAAAAACTGTTTTTT. Its protein product is CASSKKGTGGSATNEKLFF.

This clonotype has a handful of counts. This chain connects TRBV6-5 to TRBJ1-6; TRBD1 is a possible D gene (5 bases). This CDR3 is 18 amino acids long. Germline-derived CDR1 and CDR2 are MNHEY and SVGAGI. Trimming took 0 bases from V and 0 from J, leaving 12 bases between them. The CDR3 reads CASSYSGQRSSYNSPLHF. The CDR3 DNA reads as TGTGCCAGCAGTTACTCGGGGCAGCGGAGCTCCTATAATTCACCCCTCCACTTT.

The V and J genes are TRBV20-1 and TRBJ1-2, with D uncertain. The CDR3 covers 13 residues. Germline V gene data show CDR1 as DFQATT and CDR2 as SNEGSKA (reference sequence). The V end was cut by 6 bases, the J end by 4 bases, with 15 bases between. The CDR3 nucleotides are TGCAGTGCCGAGCCCGGGGATTTCTATGGCTACACCTTC. As protein: CSAEPGDFYGYTF.

As to this clonotype: This may arise from a read error, as a much more abundant clone is one base away. J is TRBJ1-1 and V is TRBV12-3 or TRBV12-4, with D perhaps TRBD1 (5 bases). The CDR3 is 14 residues long. V was clipped by 5 bases and J by 1 base, with 11 bases between them. The CDR3 region is CASSGQGPNTEAFF. The CDR3 region has the DNA TGTGCCAGCAGTGGGCAGGGACCGAACACTGAAGCTTTCTTT.

This rearrangement joins TRBV5-4 to TRBJ2-5, with 7 positions matching TRBD2. Trimming at V came to 3 bases and at J to 2 bases, leaving 4 bases not matched to a gene. Germline V gene data show CDR1 as SGHNT and CDR2 as YYREEE (reference sequence). There are 14 residues in the CDR3. The CDR3: CASSSGTTQETQYF. The CDR3 bases are TGTGCCAGCAGCTCCGGGACTACACAAGAGACCCAGTACTTC.

The chain recombines TRBV9 with TRBJ1-6; no clear D. Trimming cost V 7 bases and J 7 bases, with 18 bases left between them. CDR1 SGDLS and CDR2 YYNGEE come from the germline V gene. This CDR3 region has 15 residues. DNA for the CDR3: TGTGCCAGCTACTACCCCGGGTTAAGAAATTCACCCCTCCACTTT. This sequence encodes CASYYPGLRNSPLHF.

The V call is TRBV3-1, the J call TRBJ2-1; D is tentatively TRBD1 or TRBD2 (5 bases each). TRBJ2-7 explains the end of the DNA better; the J call may be wrong. The CDR3 spans 14 residues. Germline V CDR1 and CDR2: LGHDT, YNNKEL (reference sequence). The CDR3 is CASSSRDVYNEQYF. CDR3 nucleotide sequence: TGTGCCAGCAGCTCTCGGGACGTGTACAATGAGCAGTACTTC.

The chain joins TRBV5-1 to TRBJ1-4, with 7 bases fitting TRBD1. The V segment lost 0 bases and the J segment 3 bases; nucleotides outside the gene matches: 11. This CDR3 spans 18 amino acids. Germline V gene lookup returns CDR1 SGHRS and CDR2 YFSETQ. The CDR3 is CASSLGVTRTGSNEKLFF. DNA for the CDR3: TGCGCCAGCAGCTTGGGGGTGACTCGGACAGGTTCTAATGAAAAACTGTTTTTT.

This sequence joins TRBV3-1 and TRBJ2-3; 7 nucleotides line up with TRBD2. V gave up 0 bases and J gave up 2 bases; unmatched junction bases: 5. The CDR3 contains 16 residues. CDR1 and CDR2 from the germline V gene are LGHDT and YNNKEL (reference sequence). The DNA for the CDR3 is TGTGCCAGCAGCCAAGAAGGGCGGGGGACCACAGATACGCAGTATTTT. Translating it yields CASSQEGRGTTDTQYF.

The rearrangement uses TRBV6-1 and TRBJ2-5; D uncertain. V lost 6 bases to trimming and J lost 2 bases, with 16 bases between them. The CDR3 totals 15 residues. Germline V CDR1 and CDR2: MNHNS, SASEGT. The CDR3, as DNA: TGTGCCAGCAGCCTTGGATCCGGCCGGCAAGAGACCCAGTACTTC. This gives the protein CASSLGSGRQETQYF.

This clonotype showed up just a few times. The CDR3 is CASTRGPGLAGETQYF. The CDR3 DNA reads TGCGCCAGCACCCGGGGGCCGGGACTAGCGGGAGAGACCCAGTACTTC. The chain is built from TRBV5-1 and TRBJ2-5; 12 nucleotides agree with TRBD2. The CDR3 is made up of 16 amino acids. CDR1 SGHRS and CDR2 YFSETQ come from the germline V gene. The V gene end was trimmed by 6 bases and the J gene end by 4 bases; junction bases not matched to a gene: 10.